Sequencing of this T cell receptor beta chain was carried out in a study of T-cell reconstitution after alpha-beta-depleted transplantation in children. This clonotype was observed many times. Germline values: CDR1 SGHTA, CDR2 FQGTGA. The CDR3 loop spans 17 amino acids. V lost 1 base to trimming and J lost 3 bases, with 13 bases between them. Library preparation (for TCRbeta) was performed with unique molecular identifiers. TCRdb processed the PCR reads anew with MiXCR; each CDR3 protein has one entry. The profile covers about 160,000 distinct CDR3 sequences, with around 10% appearing a single time and about 13% taken by the ten largest.

The sequenced sample was PBMCs, obtained before TCRalphabeta/CD19-depleted stem cell transplant. V usage is TRBV7-3 and J usage is TRBJ2-6; D gene unclear. The TCR originated in a boy between 2 and 10 years old with acute myeloid leukemia, due to receive a stem cell transplant. In DNA, the CDR3 is TGTGCCAGCAGCTTAATGGCTTTATATGGTGGGGCCAACGTCCTGACTTTC. Protein: CASSLMALYGGANVLTF.